The 19 T cell receptor beta chains reported below all come from one sample, sequenced in a study of blood T cell repertoires in COVID-19. Assay: immunoSEQ multiplex PCR; the TCRdb copy retains only in-frame clones and omits some. This sample has about 160,000 clones, with 88% found just once. Input material: PBMCs or T cells enriched from blood (not recorded which). These receptors were obtained from a woman in her forties or fifties who had recovered from COVID-19.

Here the CDR3 DNA reads TGCGCCAGCAGCCGAGCTCCCGGGACAGAAGCTTTCTTT. It yields the protein CASSRAPGTEAFF. The chain combines TRBV4-3 with TRBJ1-1, with D maybe TRBD1 (6 bases). The CDR3 has 13 residues. CDR1 LGHNA and CDR2 YSLEER come from the germline V gene. V dropped 4 bases and J dropped 8 bases, with 14 bases sitting between them.

The CDR3 region is CASSLVASGGEHTQYF. CDR3 DNA sequence: TGTGCCAGCAGCTTAGTGGCTAGCGGGGGGGAACATACGCAGTATTTT. This chain connects TRBV11-2 to TRBJ2-3; TRBD2 agrees at 12 bases. The CDR3 loop spans 16 amino acids. Germline-derived CDR1 and CDR2 are SGHAT and FQNNGV. Trimming removed 1 base from V and 7 bases from J; junction bases left unmatched: 6.

The J gene is TRBJ1-5, the V gene TRBV7-2, with D perhaps TRBD1 (5 bases). This CDR3 is 15 amino acids long. CDR1 is SGHTA, CDR2 FQGNSA, per germline. Between the trimmed V and J ends, which lost 2 bases and 2 bases, there was a span of 10 bases. The CDR3 DNA follows: TGTGCCAGCAGCTTATGGGGGGAGGGCAATCAGCCCCAGCATTTT. Its protein product is CASSLWGEGNQPQHF.

This clone has a single count. This chain links TRBV12-5 with TRBJ2-5; TRBD1 agrees at 10 bases. CDR3 length equals 15 residues. V lost 3 bases to trimming and J lost 1 base; unmatched junction nucleotides: 2. The germline gives CDR1 LGHNT, CDR2 FRNRAP. This CDR3 reads CASGFDRGLQETQYF. The CDR3 nucleotides are TGTGCTAGTGGTTTTGACAGGGGGCTCCAAGAGACCCAGTACTTC.

This rearrangement joins TRBV9 to TRBJ2-3, with 14 bases identical to TRBD2. Germline CDR1 and CDR2: SGDLS and YYNGEE. This CDR3 spans 17 amino acids. V lost 5 bases and J lost 2; bases outside the gene matches: 7. The CDR3 loop is CASRPGLAGAITDTQYF. DNA for the CDR3: TGTGCCAGCAGACCGGGACTAGCGGGGGCAATCACAGATACGCAGTATTTT.

This rearrangement joins TRBV3-1 (or the pseudogene TRBV3-2) to TRBJ2-2; D call uncertain. The ends were cut back, 5 bases at V and 0 bases at J, with 13 bases in the middle. The CDR3 has 16 residues. Germline V CDR1 and CDR2: LGHDT, YNNKEL (reference sequence). The CDR3 nucleotides read TGTGCCAGCAGCGCGCACCGAACGTCGAACACCGGGGAGCTGTTTTTT. The encoded protein is CASSAHRTSNTGELFF.

CDR3 sequence reads: CASSEGTGGAYEQYF. CDR3 in DNA: TGTGCCAGCAGTGAAGGGACAGGTGGGGCCTACGAGCAGTACTTC. This sequence joins TRBV6-1 and TRBJ2-7; 7 bases agree with TRBD1. Germline assignment: CDR1 MNHNS and CDR2 SASEGT. V dropped 1 base and J dropped 2; count of bases not matched to a gene: 5. This CDR3 is 15 amino acids long.

The V gene is TRBV24-1, the J gene TRBJ2-1, with 16 bases that match TRBD2. There are 18 residues in the CDR3. Germline lookup yields CDR1 KGHDR and CDR2 SFDVKD. Trimming at V came to 3 bases and at J to 2 bases, leaving 3 bases not matched to a gene. CDR3 region: CATSDPGTSGGAYNEQFF. The CDR3 DNA is TGTGCCACCAGTGATCCCGGGACTAGCGGGGGGGCCTACAATGAGCAGTTCTTC.

The V call is TRBV11-2, the J call TRBJ2-3, with unresolved D. Per germline, CDR1 SGHAT and CDR2 FQNNGV. The V end was cut by 4 bases, the J end by 9 bases, with 17 bases between. There are 14 residues in the CDR3. In DNA form, the CDR3 reads TGTGCCAGCAGCTACCTAAGCCAACTAATAACGCAGTATTTT. This translates into CASSYLSQLITQYF.

In DNA form, the CDR3 reads TGTGCCAGCACCCCGACCGGGACAGGTTCCTACGAGCAGTACTTC. Protein: CASTPTGTGSYEQYF. The genes are TRBV6-2 or TRBV6-3 and TRBJ2-7; 8 bases are a match to TRBD1. This CDR3 spans 15 amino acids. Per the germline V gene, CDR1 is MNHEY and CDR2 is SVGEGT. V dropped 7 bases and J dropped 1; count of bases not matched to a gene: 9.

This clone was seen more than once but under ten times. The chain recombines TRBV18 with TRBJ2-5, with 9 positions matching TRBD1. This CDR3 is 14 amino acids long. J was trimmed by 3 bases and V by 2 bases; bases with no gene match: 1. Germline values: CDR1 KGHSH, CDR2 LQKENI. This CDR3 is CASSPTGGKETQYF. CDR3 bases: TGTGCCAGCTCACCAACAGGGGGCAAAGAGACCCAGTACTTC.

The rearrangement joins TRBV7-2 to TRBJ1-1; D is possibly TRBD1 (6 bases). V was trimmed by 4 bases and J by 4 bases, leaving 25 bases between them. Germline V gene lookup returns CDR1 SGHTA and CDR2 FQGNSA. There are 18 residues in the CDR3. In DNA, the CDR3 is TGTGCCAGCAGCTGGACGACCTCAGGGGAAGGGGCGAGCACTGAAGCTTTCTTT. It encodes CASSWTTSGEGASTEAFF.

This clone was counted between two and nine times. The chain has TRBV12-5 and TRBJ1-1; D gene unclear. This CDR3 spans 13 amino acids. Between the trimmed V and J ends, which lost 6 bases and 1 base, there was a span of 9 bases. Germline assignment: CDR1 LGHNT and CDR2 FRNRAP. The CDR3 nucleotides read TGTGCTAGTGGCCCCACTTCGAACACTGAAGCTTTCTTT. Translated, it gives CASGPTSNTEAFF.

The chain joins TRBV12-5 to TRBJ1-2; D ambiguous. The germline V gene encodes CDR1 LGHNT and CDR2 FRNRAP. Trimming left V 1 base short and J 7 bases short, with 10 bases between. The CDR3 has 13 amino acids. The CDR3 reads CASGLDTQVGYTF. The CDR3 DNA reads TGTGCTAGTGGTTTGGATACTCAGGTTGGCTACACCTTC.

V and J are TRBV6-5 and TRBJ2-5, with D maybe TRBD1 (5 bases). CDR3 length equals 15 residues. Trimming stripped 0 bases from V and 2 bases from J, with 10 bases between. Germline CDR1 and CDR2: MNHEY and SVGAGI. The CDR3 DNA follows: TGTGCCAGCAGTTACTCGGAAGGGGCGCAAGAGACCCAGTACTTC. It translates to CASSYSEGAQETQYF.

The J gene is TRBJ2-1, the V gene TRBV5-1; 12 bases fit TRBD2. Losses at the gene ends were 4 bases for V and 1 base for J; bases not matched to a gene: 6. The CDR3 has 17 residues. CDR1 and CDR2 (germline): SGHRS, YFSETQ. The CDR3 DNA sequence: TGCGCCAGCAGCCCGGGACTAGCGGGCCCTTCCTACAATGAGCAGTTCTTC. Its translation is CASSPGLAGPSYNEQFF.

The chain employs TRBV2 and TRBJ1-4; D unclear. This CDR3 spans 15 amino acids. The V end lost 8 bases, the J end lost 0 bases, and 13 bases lay between the germline ends. From germline, CDR1 is SNHLY and CDR2 FYNNEI. Here the CDR3 DNA reads TGTGCCAGCGGCGACCGGGGTTCAACTAATGAAAAACTGTTTTTT. Its protein product is CASGDRGSTNEKLFF.

The chain employs TRBV5-1 and TRBJ2-5; TRBD2 is a possible D gene (5 bases). There are 13 residues in the CDR3. Germline V gene data show CDR1 as SGHRS and CDR2 as YFSETQ. The germline V and J ends were trimmed by 4 bases and 5 bases, with 12 bases remaining between them. The CDR3, as DNA: TGCGCCAGCAGCGGGTCTAGCTTGGAGACCCAGTACTTC. It codes for CASSGSSLETQYF.

The V gene is TRBV5-4, the J gene TRBJ2-3; maybe TRBD2 (5 bases). The V and J ends lost 4 bases and 2 bases respectively, with 17 bases between them. The CDR3 loop spans 16 amino acids. Germline assignment: CDR1 SGHNT and CDR2 YYREEE (reference sequence). The CDR3 bases are TGTGCCAGCAGCGAGGGTTCTCGGGGAGACACAGATACGCAGTATTTT. It yields the protein CASSEGSRGDTDTQYF.